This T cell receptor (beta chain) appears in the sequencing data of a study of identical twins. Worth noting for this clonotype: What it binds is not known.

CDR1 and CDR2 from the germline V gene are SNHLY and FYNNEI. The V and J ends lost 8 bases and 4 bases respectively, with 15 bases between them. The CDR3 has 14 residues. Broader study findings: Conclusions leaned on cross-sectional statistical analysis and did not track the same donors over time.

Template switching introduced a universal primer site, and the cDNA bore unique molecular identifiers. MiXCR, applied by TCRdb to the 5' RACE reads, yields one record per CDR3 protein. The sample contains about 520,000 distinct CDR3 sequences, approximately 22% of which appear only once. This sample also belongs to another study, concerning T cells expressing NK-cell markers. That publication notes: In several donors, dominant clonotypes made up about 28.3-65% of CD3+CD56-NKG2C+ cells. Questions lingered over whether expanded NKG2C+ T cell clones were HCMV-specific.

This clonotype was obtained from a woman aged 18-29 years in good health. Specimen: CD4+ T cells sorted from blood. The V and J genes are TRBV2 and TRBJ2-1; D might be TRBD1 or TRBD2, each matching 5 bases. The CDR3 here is CASGGPDTYNEQFF. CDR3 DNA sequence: TGTGCCAGCGGGGGACCGGACACATACAATGAGCAGTTCTTC.